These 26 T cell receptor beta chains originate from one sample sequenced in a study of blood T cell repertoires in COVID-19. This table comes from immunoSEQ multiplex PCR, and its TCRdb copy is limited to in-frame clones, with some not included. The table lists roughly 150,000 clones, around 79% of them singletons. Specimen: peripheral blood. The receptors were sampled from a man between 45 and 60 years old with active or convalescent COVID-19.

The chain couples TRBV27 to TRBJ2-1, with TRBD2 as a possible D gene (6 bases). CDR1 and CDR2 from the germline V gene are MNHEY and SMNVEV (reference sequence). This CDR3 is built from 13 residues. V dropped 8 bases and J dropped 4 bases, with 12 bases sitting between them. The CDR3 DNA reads TGTGCCAGCGGTCTAGCGCCTTACAATGAGCAGTTCTTC. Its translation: CASGLAPYNEQFF.

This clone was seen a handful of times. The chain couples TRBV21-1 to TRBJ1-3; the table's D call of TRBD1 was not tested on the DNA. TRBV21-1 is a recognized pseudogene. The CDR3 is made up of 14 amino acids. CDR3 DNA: TGTGCCAGCAGCGTCAGGGGAGCTGGAAACACCATATATTTT. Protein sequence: CASSVRGAGNTIYF.

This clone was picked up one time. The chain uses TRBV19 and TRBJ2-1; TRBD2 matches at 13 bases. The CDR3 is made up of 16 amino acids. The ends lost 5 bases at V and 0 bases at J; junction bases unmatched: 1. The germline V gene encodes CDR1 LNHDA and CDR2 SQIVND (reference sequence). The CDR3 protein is CASSWTSGSSYNEQFF. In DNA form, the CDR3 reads TGTGCCAGTAGTTGGACTAGCGGGAGCTCCTACAATGAGCAGTTCTTC.

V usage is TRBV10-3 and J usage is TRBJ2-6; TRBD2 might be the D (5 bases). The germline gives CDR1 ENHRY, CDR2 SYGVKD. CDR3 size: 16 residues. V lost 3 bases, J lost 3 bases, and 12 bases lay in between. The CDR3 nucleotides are TGTGCCATCAGTGAATTCGGAGGATATGGGGCCAACGTCCTGACTTTC. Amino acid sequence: CAISEFGGYGANVLTF.

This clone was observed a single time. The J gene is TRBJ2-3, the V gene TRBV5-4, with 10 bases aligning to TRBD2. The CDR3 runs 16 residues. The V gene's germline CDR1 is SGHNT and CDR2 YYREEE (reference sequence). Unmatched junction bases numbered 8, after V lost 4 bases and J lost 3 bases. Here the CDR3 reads CASSPLAGRGTDTQYF. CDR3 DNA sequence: TGTGCCAGCAGCCCACTAGCGGGGAGGGGGACAGATACGCAGTATTTT.

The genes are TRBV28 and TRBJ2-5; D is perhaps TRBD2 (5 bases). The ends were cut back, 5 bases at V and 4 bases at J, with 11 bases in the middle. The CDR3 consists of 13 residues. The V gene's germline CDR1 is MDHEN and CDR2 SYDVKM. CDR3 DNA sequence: TGTGCCAGCAGTCCTCTTGGGAGAGAGACCCAGTACTTC. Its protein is CASSPLGRETQYF. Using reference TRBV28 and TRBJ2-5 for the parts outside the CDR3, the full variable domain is DVKVTQSSRYLVKRTGEKVFLECVQDMDHENMFWYRQDPGLGLRLIYFSYDVKMKEKGDIPEGYSVSREKKERFSLILESASTNQTSMYLCASSPLGRETQYFGPGTRLLVL.

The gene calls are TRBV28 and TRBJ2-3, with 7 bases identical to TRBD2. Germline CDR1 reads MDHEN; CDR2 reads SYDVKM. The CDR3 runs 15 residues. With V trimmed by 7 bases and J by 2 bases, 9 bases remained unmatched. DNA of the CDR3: TGTGCCAGCACCCCGGGAGCGGGATACACAGATACGCAGTATTTT. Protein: CASTPGAGYTDTQYF.

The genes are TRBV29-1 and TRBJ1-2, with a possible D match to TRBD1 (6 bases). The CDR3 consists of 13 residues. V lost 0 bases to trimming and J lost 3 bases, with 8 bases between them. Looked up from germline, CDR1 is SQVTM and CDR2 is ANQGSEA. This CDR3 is CSVEDRGYYGYTF. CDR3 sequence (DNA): TGCAGCGTTGAAGACAGGGGTTACTATGGCTACACCTTC.

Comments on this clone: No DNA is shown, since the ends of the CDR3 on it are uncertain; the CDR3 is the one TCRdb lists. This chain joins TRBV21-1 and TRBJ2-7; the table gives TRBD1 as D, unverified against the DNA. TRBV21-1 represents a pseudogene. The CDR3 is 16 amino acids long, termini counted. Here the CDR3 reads CASSKEVAGGSYEQYF.

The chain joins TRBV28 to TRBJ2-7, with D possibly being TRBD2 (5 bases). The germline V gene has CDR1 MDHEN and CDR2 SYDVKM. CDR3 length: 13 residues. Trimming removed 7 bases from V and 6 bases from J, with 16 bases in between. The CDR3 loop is CASITPAEAEQYF. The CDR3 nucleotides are TGTGCCAGCATTACCCCAGCGGAGGCCGAGCAGTACTTC.

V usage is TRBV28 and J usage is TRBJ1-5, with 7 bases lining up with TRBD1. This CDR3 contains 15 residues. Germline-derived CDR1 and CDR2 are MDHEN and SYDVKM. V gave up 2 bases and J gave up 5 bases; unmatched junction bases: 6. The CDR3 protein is CASSLLGQGDQPQHF. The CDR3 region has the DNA TGTGCCAGCAGTTTACTCGGCCAGGGGGATCAGCCCCAGCATTTT.

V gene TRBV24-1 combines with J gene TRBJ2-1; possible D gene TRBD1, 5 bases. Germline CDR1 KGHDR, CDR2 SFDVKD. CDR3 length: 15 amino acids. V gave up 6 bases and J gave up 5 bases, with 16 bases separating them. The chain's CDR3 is CATSTTAGFHNEQFF. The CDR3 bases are TGTGCCACCAGTACGACGGCAGGGTTTCACAATGAGCAGTTCTTC.

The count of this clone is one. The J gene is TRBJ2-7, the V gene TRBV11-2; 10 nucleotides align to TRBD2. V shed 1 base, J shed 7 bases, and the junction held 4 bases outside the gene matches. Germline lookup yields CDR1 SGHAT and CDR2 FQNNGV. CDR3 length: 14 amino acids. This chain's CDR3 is CASSLATSGWEQYF. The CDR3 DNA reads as TGTGCCAGCAGCTTAGCGACTAGCGGGTGGGAGCAGTACTTC.

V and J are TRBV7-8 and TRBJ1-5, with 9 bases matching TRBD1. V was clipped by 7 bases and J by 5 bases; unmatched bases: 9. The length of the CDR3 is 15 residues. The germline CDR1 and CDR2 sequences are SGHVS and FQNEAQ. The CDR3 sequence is CASTLTGGKDQPQHF. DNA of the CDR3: TGTGCCAGCACCCTTACAGGGGGCAAGGATCAGCCCCAGCATTTT.

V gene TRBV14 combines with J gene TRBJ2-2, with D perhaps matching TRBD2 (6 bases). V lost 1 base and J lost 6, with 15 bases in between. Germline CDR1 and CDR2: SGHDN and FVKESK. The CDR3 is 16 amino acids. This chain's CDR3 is CASSQVIAVSAGELFF. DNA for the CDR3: TGTGCCAGCAGCCAAGTGATAGCGGTCTCTGCCGGGGAGCTGTTTTTT. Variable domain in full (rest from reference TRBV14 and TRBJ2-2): EAGVTQFPSHSVIEKGQTVTLRCDPISGHDNLYWYRRVMGKEIKFLLHFVKESKQDESGMPNNRFLAERTGGTYSTLKVQPAELEDSGVYFCASSQVIAVSAGELFFGEGSRLTVL.

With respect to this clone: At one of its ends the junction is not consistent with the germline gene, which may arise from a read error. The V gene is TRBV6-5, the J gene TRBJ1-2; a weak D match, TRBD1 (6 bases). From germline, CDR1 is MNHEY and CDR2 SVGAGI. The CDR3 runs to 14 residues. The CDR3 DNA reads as TGTGCCAGCAGCTACTTAGGACAGACTTATGGCTACACCTTC. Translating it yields CASSYLGQTYGYTF.

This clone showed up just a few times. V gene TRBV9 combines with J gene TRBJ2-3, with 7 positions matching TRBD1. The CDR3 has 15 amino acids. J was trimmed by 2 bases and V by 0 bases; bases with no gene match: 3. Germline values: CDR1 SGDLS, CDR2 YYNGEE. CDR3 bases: TGTGCCAGCAGCGTAGAGGGACAGATCACAGATACGCAGTATTTT. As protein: CASSVEGQITDTQYF.

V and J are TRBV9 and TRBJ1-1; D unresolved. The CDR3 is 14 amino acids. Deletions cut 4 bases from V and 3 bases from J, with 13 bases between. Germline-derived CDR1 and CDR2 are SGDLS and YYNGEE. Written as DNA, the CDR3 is TGTGCCAGCAGCTTCACCACGAGGGACACTGAAGCTTTCTTT. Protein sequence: CASSFTTRDTEAFF.

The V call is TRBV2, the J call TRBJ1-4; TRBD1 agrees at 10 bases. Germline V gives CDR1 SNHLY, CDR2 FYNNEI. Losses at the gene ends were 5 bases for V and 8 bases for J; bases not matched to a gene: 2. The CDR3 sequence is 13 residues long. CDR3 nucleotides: TGTGCCAGCAGTCTGGGACAGGGGGAAAAACTGTTTTTT. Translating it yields CASSLGQGEKLFF. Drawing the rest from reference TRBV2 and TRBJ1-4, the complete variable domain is EPEVTQTPSHQVTQMGQEVILRCVPISNHLYFYWYRQILGQKVEFLVSFYNNEISEKSEIFDDQFSVERPDGSNFTLKIRSTKLEDSAMYFCASSLGQGEKLFFGSGTQLSVL.

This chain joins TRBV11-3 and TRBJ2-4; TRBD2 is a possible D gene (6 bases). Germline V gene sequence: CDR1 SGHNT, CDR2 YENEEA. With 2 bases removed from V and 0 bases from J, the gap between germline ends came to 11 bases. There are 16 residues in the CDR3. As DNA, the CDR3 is TGTGCCAGCAGCTTAAATGCGGGACTAGCCAAAAACATTCAGTACTTC. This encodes CASSLNAGLAKNIQYF.

CDR3 bases: TGTGCCAGCAGCGAACTAGCGGGAGGGCCATATGAGCAGTTCTTC. As protein: CASSELAGGPYEQFF. V is TRBV7-8 and J is TRBJ2-1; 13 positions agree with TRBD2. J was trimmed by 8 bases and V by 5 bases; bases with no gene match: 6. The CDR3 contains 15 residues. Germline V gene lookup returns CDR1 SGHVS and CDR2 FQNEAQ.

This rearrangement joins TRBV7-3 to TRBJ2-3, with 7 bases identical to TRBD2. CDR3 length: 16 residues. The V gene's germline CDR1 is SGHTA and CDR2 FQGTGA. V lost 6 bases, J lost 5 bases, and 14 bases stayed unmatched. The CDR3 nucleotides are TGTGCCAGCAGTCCCGCCCCGACTTGGGGGGGAGATACGCAGTATTTT. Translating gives CASSPAPTWGGDTQYF. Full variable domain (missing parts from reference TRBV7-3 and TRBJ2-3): GAGVSQTPSNKVTEKGKYVELRCDPISGHTALYWYRQSLGQGPEFLIYFQGTGAADDSGLPNDRFFAVRPEGSVSTLKIQRTERGDSAVYLCASSPAPTWGGDTQYFGPGTRLTVL.

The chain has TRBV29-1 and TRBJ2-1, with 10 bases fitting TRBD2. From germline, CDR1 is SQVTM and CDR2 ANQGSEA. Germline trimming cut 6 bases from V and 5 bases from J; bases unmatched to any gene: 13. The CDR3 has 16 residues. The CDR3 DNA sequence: TGCAGCGTGGCAGGGACTAGCGAGGGGGGCCACAATGAGCAGTTCTTC. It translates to CSVAGTSEGGHNEQFF.

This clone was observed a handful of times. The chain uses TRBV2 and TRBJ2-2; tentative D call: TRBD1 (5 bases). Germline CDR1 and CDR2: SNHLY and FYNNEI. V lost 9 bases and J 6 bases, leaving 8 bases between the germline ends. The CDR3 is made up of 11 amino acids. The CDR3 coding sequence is TGTGCCAGTGGGGCCTCCGGGGAGCTGTTTTTT. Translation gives CASGASGELFF.

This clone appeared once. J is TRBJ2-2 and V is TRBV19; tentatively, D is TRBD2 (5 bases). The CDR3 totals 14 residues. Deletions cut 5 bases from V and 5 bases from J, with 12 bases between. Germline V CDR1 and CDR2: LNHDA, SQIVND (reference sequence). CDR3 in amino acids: CASSPSRDTGELFF. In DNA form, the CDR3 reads TGTGCCAGTAGTCCCTCTCGGGATACCGGGGAGCTGTTTTTT.

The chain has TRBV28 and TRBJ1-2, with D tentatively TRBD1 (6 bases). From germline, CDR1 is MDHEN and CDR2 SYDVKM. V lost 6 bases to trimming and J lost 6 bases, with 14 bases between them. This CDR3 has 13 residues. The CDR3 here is CASSPGQLNGYTF. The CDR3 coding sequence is TGTGCCAGCAGCCCTGGACAGCTAAATGGCTACACCTTC.